A selection of T cell receptor beta chains follows, all from one sample in a study of T cell changes during pregnancy in multiple sclerosis. Method: immunoSEQ multiplex PCR; TCRdb's copy keeps in-frame clones and lacks some. The sample comprises about 75,000 clones, 70% to 90% of which are singletons, and over 0.7% rests with the top ten. The sequences come from peripheral blood, collected in the first trimester of pregnancy. The receptors stem from a female donor in good health, enrolled as a control in a pregnancy study. Both conserved end residues are part of each CDR3. The D gene is left open where the match is weak.

CDR3 length	V gene	J gene	D gene	CDR3 protein	CDR3 DNA
14	TRBV6-6	TRBJ2-2	TRBD1	CASSSTGSTGELFF	TGTGCCAGCAGTTCGACAGGGTCGACCGGGGAGCTGTTTTTT
15	TRBV9	TRBJ1-3	-	CASSVGARSGNTIYF	TGTGCCAGCAGCGTAGGGGCCCGCTCTGGAAACACCATATATTTT
14	TRBV7-2	TRBJ1-3	-	CASSLVAGGNTIYF	TGTGCCAGCAGCTTAGTTGCAGGAGGAAACACCATATATTTT
14	TRBV6-5	TRBJ1-1	-	CASIEGARNTEAFF	TGTGCCAGCATAGAAGGGGCCCGGAACACTGAAGCTTTCTTT
14	TRBV19	TRBJ2-5	-	CASSIGGSRETQYF	TGTGCCAGTAGTATCGGGGGTTCGAGGGAGACCCAGTACTTC
14	TRBV4-2	TRBJ2-7	-	CASSQEKQSYEQYF	TGTGCCAGCAGCCAAGAAAAACAGTCCTACGAGCAGTACTTC
15	TRBV6-1	TRBJ2-1	-	CASRPRAQEGNEQFF	TGTGCCAGCAGGCCGCGGGCTCAAGAAGGCAATGAGCAGTTCTTC
12	TRBV28	TRBJ1-1	-	CASSLKLGGGFF	TGTGCCAGCAGTTTAAAACTAGGAGGTGGTTTCTTT
17	TRBV19	TRBJ2-1	TRBD2	CASSIGSGGMAYNEQFF	TGTGCCAGTAGTATAGGTAGCGGGGGGATGGCCTACAATGAGCAGTTCTTC
14	TRBV5-1	TRBJ1-2	TRBD1	CASSWGQGTDGYTF	TGCGCCAGCAGCTGGGGACAGGGCACTGATGGCTACACCTTC
11	TRBV5-1	TRBJ2-7	TRBD1	CASFGQGGKYF	TGCGCCAGCTTCGGACAGGGGGGAAAGTACTTC
13	TRBV5-1	TRBJ2-1	-	CASRDGTGDEQFF	TGCGCCAGCAGAGACGGGACTGGTGATGAGCAGTTCTTC
17	TRBV19	TRBJ2-1	TRBD1	CASSIGTGGSPGNEQFF	TGTGCCAGTAGTATCGGGACAGGGGGCTCCCCGGGCAATGAGCAGTTCTTC
15	TRBV5-6	TRBJ1-1	-	CASSLLRVLNTEAFF	TGTGCCAGCAGCTTACTCAGGGTCCTGAACACTGAAGCTTTCTTT